The 23 T cell receptor beta chains below were found in one sample sequenced in a study of T cells in Graves' hyperthyroidism and ophthalmopathy. TCR beta CDR3 sequences were amplified from RNA transcripts. The HTBI primer set was used in a first-round RT-PCR of the TCR CDR3. TCRdb called the multiplex PCR reads again in MiXCR, with one record for every CDR3 protein. The sample yields 300,000 to 450,000 distinct CDR3 sequences, 15% seen once. The material sequenced was blood. The receptor set was obtained from a woman aged 25-40 years with Graves' hyperthyroidism.

This clonotype was recorded many times. The genes are TRBV5-1 and TRBJ2-1; possibly TRBD1 or TRBD2 for D (6 bases each). The CDR3 consists of 14 residues. Germline V CDR1 and CDR2: SGHRS, YFSETQ. The V gene lost 2 bases and the J gene lost 6 bases, with 12 bases spanning the gap. CDR3 sequence: CASSFGGPVNEQFF. The CDR3 DNA follows: TGCGCCAGCAGCTTTGGGGGGCCGGTCAATGAGCAGTTCTTC. Variable domain in full (rest from reference TRBV5-1 and TRBJ2-1): KAGVTQTPRYLIKTRGQQVTLSCSPISGHRSVSWYQQTPGQGLQFLFEYFSETQRNKGNFPGRFSGRQFSNSRSEMNVSTLELGDSALYLCASSFGGPVNEQFFGPGTRLTVL.

This chain connects TRBV5-4 to TRBJ2-7, with D perhaps matching TRBD2 (6 bases). Germline V gene data show CDR1 as SGHNT and CDR2 as YYREEE (reference sequence). V dropped 4 bases and J dropped 7 bases, with 21 bases sitting between them. There are 15 residues in the CDR3. This chain's CDR3 is CASSPPVGRDGEQYF. The CDR3 DNA reads TGTGCCAGCAGCCCACCGGTTGGGCGGGATGGGGAGCAGTACTTC.

A note on this clonotype: One end of the junction is discordant with germline, which a read error may explain. The J gene is TRBJ2-7, the V gene TRBV29-1; no reliable D call. Germline V gene lookup returns CDR1 SQVTM and CDR2 ANQGSEA. The CDR3 is made up of 11 amino acids. CDR3: CSVSGTYEQCF. CDR3 bases: TGCAGCGTTTCGGGCACCTACGAGCAGTGCTTC.

The rearrangement uses TRBV20-1 and TRBJ2-1, with a weak D call TRBD1 (6 bases). The germline gives CDR1 DFQATT, CDR2 SNEGSKA (reference sequence). Trimming pared 5 bases from V and 6 bases from J, leaving 14 bases between. The CDR3 contains 13 residues. CDR3: CSAAGVVRNEQFF. CDR3 in DNA: TGCAGTGCTGCAGGGGTGGTACGCAATGAGCAGTTCTTC.

Written as DNA, the CDR3 is TGCGCCAGCAGCCGCACCGGGCCCCCCCACGAGCAGTACTTC. It yields the protein CASSRTGPPHEQYF. The chain employs TRBV10-1 and TRBJ2-7; D is unresolved. The CDR3 covers 14 residues. The V end was cut by 6 bases, the J end by 5 bases, with 17 bases between. CDR1 is WNHNN, CDR2 SYGVQD, per germline (reference sequence).

This clonotype was observed at least ten times. V usage is TRBV20-1 and J usage is TRBJ2-2; TRBD2 is a possible D gene (6 bases). The CDR3 length is 15 residues. Germline values: CDR1 DFQATT, CDR2 SNEGSKA (reference sequence). Trimming took 4 bases from V and 0 from J, leaving 12 bases between them. CDR3 in amino acids: CSAIGGLSNTGELFF. The CDR3 DNA reads as TGCAGTGCTATTGGAGGGTTATCGAACACCGGGGAGCTGTTTTTT.

This clonotype occurred many times. The CDR3 nucleotides read TGCAGTGCTAGTGCGGGCTTTAGACAAGCCTTGGGGTTCTTC. The encoded protein is CSASAGFRQALGFF. The V and J genes are TRBV20-1 and TRBJ2-1, with D possibly TRBD2 on 5 matching bases. CDR1 DFQATT and CDR2 SNEGSKA come from the germline V gene (reference sequence). The CDR3 spans 14 residues. The ends were cut back, 3 bases at V and 15 bases at J, with 24 bases in the middle.

This clonotype was detected ten times or more. The genes are TRBV18 and TRBJ2-5, with D perhaps TRBD2 (6 bases). CDR1 is KGHSH and CDR2 is LQKENI in the germline V gene. The CDR3 runs 13 residues. V was cut by 2 bases and J by 4 bases, with 8 bases left in between. The CDR3 DNA reads TGTGCCAGCTCACCATCCGGGAGAGAGACCCAGTACTTC. Encoded protein: CASSPSGRETQYF.

This clonotype turned up a few times. V is TRBV27 and J is TRBJ2-1; D might be TRBD2 (6 bases). The CDR3 extends over 17 amino acids. Germline CDR1 is MNHEY and CDR2 is SMNVEV (reference sequence). V lost 6 bases and J 9 bases, leaving 27 bases between the germline ends. DNA for the CDR3: TGTGCCAGCAGCTATAAACGTCATCTTACTAGCAGCATTGAGCAGTTCTTC. Residues: CASSYKRHLTSSIEQFF.

In this sample, this clonotype turned up many times. The chain is built from TRBV6-1 and TRBJ2-1, with D unclear. V was cut by 5 bases and J by 5 bases, with 13 bases left in between. This CDR3 has 14 residues. Germline loops: CDR1 MNHNS, CDR2 SASEGT. The CDR3 loop is CASSRTVYNNEQFF. The CDR3 DNA reads as TGTGCCAGCAGTCGGACGGTTTATAACAATGAGCAGTTCTTC.

The genes are TRBV24-1 and TRBJ2-1; the match to TRBD2 covers 14 bases. The J segment lost 9 bases and the V segment lost 4 bases, leaving 4 bases of the junction unmatched. Germline CDR1 is KGHDR and CDR2 is SFDVKD. CDR3 length equals 15 residues. As DNA, the CDR3 is TGTGCCACCAGTGACCTGGGACTAGCGGGAGCTGAGCAGTTCTTC. Residues: CATSDLGLAGAEQFF.

Many counts were recorded for this clonotype. J is TRBJ2-7 and V is TRBV7-2; D gene unclear. Trimming took off 1 base at V and 0 bases at J, with 13 bases between the two ends. The CDR3 is 16 amino acids. From germline, CDR1 is SGHTA and CDR2 FQGNSA. CDR3 DNA sequence: TGTGCCAGCAGCTTAGGTCCGACGACGAGCTCCTACGAGCAGTACTTC. This encodes CASSLGPTTSSYEQYF.

This clonotype appeared many times. J is TRBJ2-1 and V is TRBV19; TRBD2 matches at 9 bases. Per germline, CDR1 LNHDA and CDR2 SQIVND (reference sequence). V was clipped by 3 bases and J by 2 bases; unmatched bases: 5. CDR3 length: 16 amino acids. This chain's CDR3 is CASSIRASGTYNEQFF. The CDR3 coding sequence is TGTGCCAGTAGTATTAGGGCTAGCGGGACCTACAATGAGCAGTTCTTC.

This rearrangement joins TRBV10-3 to TRBJ2-1; possible D gene TRBD2, 5 bases. Trimming took 5 bases from V and 6 from J, leaving 8 bases between them. Germline V gene data show CDR1 as ENHRY and CDR2 as SYGVKD. The CDR3 sequence is 12 residues long. CDR3 DNA: TGTGCCATCAGTAAAGGAGGCAATGAGCAGTTCTTC. Its translation is CAISKGGNEQFF.

This clonotype came up a few times. V usage is TRBV27 and J usage is TRBJ2-2, with 10 bases identical to TRBD1. This CDR3 spans 16 amino acids. In germline, CDR1 is MNHEY, CDR2 SMNVEV (reference sequence). The ends lost 4 bases at V and 5 bases at J; junction bases unmatched: 7. CDR3 DNA sequence: TGTGCCAGCAGTTGGGGACAGGGGCCCTGGACCGGGGAGCTGTTTTTT. Its protein is CASSWGQGPWTGELFF.

This clonotype was counted ten times or more. The chain couples TRBV27 to TRBJ1-5; D gene unclear. This CDR3 is built from 15 residues. Germline values: CDR1 MNHEY, CDR2 SMNVEV (reference sequence). V gave up 2 bases and J gave up 5 bases, with 13 bases separating them. As DNA, the CDR3 is TGTGCCAGCAGTTTAAATATTGGAGAGCATCAGCCCCAGCATTTT. Translated, it gives CASSLNIGEHQPQHF.

This clonotype was seen many times. The rearrangement links TRBV28 to TRBJ2-7; 9 positions match TRBD1. The CDR3 covers 15 residues. V shed 2 bases, J shed 4 bases, and the junction held 6 bases outside the gene matches. Germline CDR1 reads MDHEN; CDR2 reads SYDVKM. CDR3 sequence (DNA): TGTGCCAGCAGTTTAGGCGGACAGGGGACGTACGAGCAGTACTTC. Protein: CASSLGGQGTYEQYF.

This clonotype was recorded many times. The CDR3 spells CASRKGHVLSYEQYF. The CDR3 DNA is TGTGCCAGCAGAAAGGGACACGTTCTCTCCTACGAGCAGTACTTC. The V gene is TRBV11-2, the J gene TRBJ2-7, with D maybe TRBD1 (6 bases). Germline values: CDR1 SGHAT, CDR2 FQNNGV. This CDR3 comprises 15 residues. V dropped 6 bases and J dropped 0 bases, with 15 bases sitting between them.

Note on this clonotype: This may come from a read error, since a much larger clone is one base off. This chain connects TRBV20-1 to TRBJ2-7; the D gene could be TRBD1 or TRBD2 (5 bases each). The germline V gene has CDR1 DFQATT and CDR2 SNEGSKA (reference sequence). This CDR3 contains 14 residues. The V gene lost 6 bases and the J gene lost 0 bases, with 15 bases spanning the gap. The CDR3 is CSALLGRNSYEQYF. Written as DNA, the CDR3 is TGCAGTGCCCTACTGGGACGGAACTCCTACGAGCAGTACTTC.

This chain joins TRBV28 and TRBJ2-4, with no clear D. CDR3 length: 12 amino acids. The germline CDR1 and CDR2 sequences are MDHEN and SYDVKM. Trimming removed 6 bases from V and 2 bases from J, with 5 bases in between. The CDR3 DNA is TGTGCCAGCAGGGATTCCAAAAACATTCAGTACTTC. As protein: CASRDSKNIQYF.

Ten or more counts support this clonotype. This chain joins TRBV27 and TRBJ2-3, with D maybe TRBD1 (6 bases). Trimming took off 8 bases at V and 0 bases at J, with 15 bases between the two ends. Germline CDR1 MNHEY, CDR2 SMNVEV (reference sequence). This CDR3 spans 15 amino acids. The CDR3 sequence: CASAQDRPSTDTQYF. CDR3 nucleotides: TGTGCCAGCGCCCAGGACAGACCTAGCACAGATACGCAGTATTTT.

This clonotype appeared a few times. This chain joins TRBV5-1 and TRBJ2-7; TRBD2 matches at 10 bases. With V trimmed by 1 base and J by 4 bases, 8 bases remained unmatched. The CDR3 covers 16 residues. In germline, CDR1 is SGHRS, CDR2 YFSETQ. The CDR3 protein is CASSLPRTSGIYEQYF. The CDR3 region has the DNA TGCGCCAGCAGCTTGCCCCGGACTAGCGGAATTTACGAGCAGTACTTC.

This clonotype appeared many times. The V call is TRBV6-2 or TRBV6-3, the J call TRBJ2-3; TRBD1 agrees at 9 bases. This CDR3 spans 19 amino acids. V lost 5 bases to trimming and J lost 0 bases; unmatched junction nucleotides: 15. Germline V gene lookup returns CDR1 MNHEY and CDR2 SVGEGT. CDR3 coding DNA: TGTGCCAGCAGTCACCGGGACAGGGCAGGACTCGCTAGCACAGATACGCAGTATTTT. This translates into CASSHRDRAGLASTDTQYF.